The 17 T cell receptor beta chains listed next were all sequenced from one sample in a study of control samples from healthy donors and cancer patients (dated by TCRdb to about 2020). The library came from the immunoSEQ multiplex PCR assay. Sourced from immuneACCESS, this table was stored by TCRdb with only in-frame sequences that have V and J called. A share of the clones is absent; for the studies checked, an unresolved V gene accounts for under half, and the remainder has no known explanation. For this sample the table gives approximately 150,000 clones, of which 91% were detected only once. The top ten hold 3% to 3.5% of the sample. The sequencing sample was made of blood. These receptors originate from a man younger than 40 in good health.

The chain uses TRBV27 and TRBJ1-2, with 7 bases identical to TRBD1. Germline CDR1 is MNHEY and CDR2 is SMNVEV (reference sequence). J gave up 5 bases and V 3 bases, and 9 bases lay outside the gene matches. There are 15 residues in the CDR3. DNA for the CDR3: TGTGCCAGCAGTTTCGGGGAGGGGGCAATGTATGGCTACACCTTC. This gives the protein CASSFGEGAMYGYTF.

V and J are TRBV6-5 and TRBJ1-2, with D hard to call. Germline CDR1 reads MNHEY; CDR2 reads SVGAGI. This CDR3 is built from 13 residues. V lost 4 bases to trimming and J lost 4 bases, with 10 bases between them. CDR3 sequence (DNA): TGTGCCAGCAGTTTTATCGGAAGCTATGGCTACACCTTC. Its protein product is CASSFIGSYGYTF.

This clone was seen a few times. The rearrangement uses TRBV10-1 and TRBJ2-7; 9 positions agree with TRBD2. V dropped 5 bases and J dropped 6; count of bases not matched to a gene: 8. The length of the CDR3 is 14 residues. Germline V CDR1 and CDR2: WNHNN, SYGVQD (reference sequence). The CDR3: CASSSGGNGREQYF. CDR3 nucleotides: TGCGCCAGCAGTAGCGGGGGGAACGGTCGCGAGCAGTACTTC.

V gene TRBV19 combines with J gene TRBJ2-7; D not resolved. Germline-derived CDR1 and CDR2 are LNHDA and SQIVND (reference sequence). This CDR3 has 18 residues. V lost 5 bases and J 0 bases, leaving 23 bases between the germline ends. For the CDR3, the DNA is TGTGCCAGTAGTGTGAGGCCACAAAACCAAAGAAGCTCCTACGAGCAGTACTTC. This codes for CASSVRPQNQRSSYEQYF.

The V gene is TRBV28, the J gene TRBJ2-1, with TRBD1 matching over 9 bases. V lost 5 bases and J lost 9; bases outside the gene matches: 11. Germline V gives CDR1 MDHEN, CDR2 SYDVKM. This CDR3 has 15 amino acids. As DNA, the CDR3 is TGTGCCAGCAGTCCCCCACCACAGGGGGCTGGTGAGCAGTTCTTC. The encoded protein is CASSPPPQGAGEQFF.

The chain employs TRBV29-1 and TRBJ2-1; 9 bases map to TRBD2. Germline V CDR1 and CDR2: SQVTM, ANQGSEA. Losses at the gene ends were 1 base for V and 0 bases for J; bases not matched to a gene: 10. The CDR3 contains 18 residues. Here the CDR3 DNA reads TGCAGCGTTGAAGGGTGGCTAGCGGGGTCTAGCTCCTACAATGAGCAGTTCTTC. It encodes CSVEGWLAGSSSYNEQFF.

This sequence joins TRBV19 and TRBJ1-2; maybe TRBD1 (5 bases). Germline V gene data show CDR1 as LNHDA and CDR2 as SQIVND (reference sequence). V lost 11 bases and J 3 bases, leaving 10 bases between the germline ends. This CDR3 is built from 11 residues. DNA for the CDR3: TGTGCCGGCCAAGGGGACTATGGCTACACCTTC. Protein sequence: CAGQGDYGYTF.

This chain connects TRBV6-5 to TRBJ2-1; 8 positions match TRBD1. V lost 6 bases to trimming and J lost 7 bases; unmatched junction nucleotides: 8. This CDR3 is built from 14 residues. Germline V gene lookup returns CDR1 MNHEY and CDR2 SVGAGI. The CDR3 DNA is TGTGCCAGCAGAAACCAGGGGGCGCCGAATGAGCAGTTCTTC. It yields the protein CASRNQGAPNEQFF.

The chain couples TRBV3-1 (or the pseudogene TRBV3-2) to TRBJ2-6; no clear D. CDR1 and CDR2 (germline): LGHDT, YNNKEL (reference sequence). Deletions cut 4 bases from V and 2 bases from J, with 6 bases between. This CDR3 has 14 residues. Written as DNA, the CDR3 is TGTGCCAGCAGCCTTATAACTGGGGCCAACGTCCTGACTTTC. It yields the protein CASSLITGANVLTF.

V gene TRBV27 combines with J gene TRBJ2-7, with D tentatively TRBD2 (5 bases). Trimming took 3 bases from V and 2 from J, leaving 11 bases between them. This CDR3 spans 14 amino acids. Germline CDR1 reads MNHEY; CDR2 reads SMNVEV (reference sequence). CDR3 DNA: TGTGCCAGCAGTTTCAGCGGCGGAACCTACGAGCAGTACTTC. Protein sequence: CASSFSGGTYEQYF.

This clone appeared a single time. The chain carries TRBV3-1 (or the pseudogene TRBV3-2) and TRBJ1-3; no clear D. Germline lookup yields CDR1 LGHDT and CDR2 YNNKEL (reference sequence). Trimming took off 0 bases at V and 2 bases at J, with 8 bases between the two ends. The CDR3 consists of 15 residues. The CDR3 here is CASSQDFSPGNTIYF. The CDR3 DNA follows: TGTGCCAGCAGCCAAGACTTTTCCCCTGGAAACACCATATATTTT.

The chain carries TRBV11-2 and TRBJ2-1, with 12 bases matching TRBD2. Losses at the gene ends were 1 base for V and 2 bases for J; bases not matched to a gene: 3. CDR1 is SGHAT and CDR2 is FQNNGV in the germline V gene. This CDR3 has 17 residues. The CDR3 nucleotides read TGTGCCAGCAGCTTAGGGGCTAGCGGGGGGGCCTACAATGAGCAGTTCTTC. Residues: CASSLGASGGAYNEQFF.

Here the CDR3 DNA reads TGTGCCAGCAGCTTAACGTCCAGGACACTTATTACAGATACGCAGTATTTT. It yields the protein CASSLTSRTLITDTQYF. This rearrangement joins TRBV7-3 to TRBJ2-3, with D perhaps TRBD1 (5 bases). This CDR3 has 17 amino acids. V was shortened by 0 bases and J by 3 bases, with 16 bases between the two germline ends. CDR1 SGHTA and CDR2 FQGTGA come from the germline V gene. Full variable domain (rest looked up from reference TRBV7-3 and TRBJ2-3): GAGVSQTPSNKVTEKGKYVELRCDPISGHTALYWYRQSLGQGPEFLIYFQGTGAADDSGLPNDRFFAVRPEGSVSTLKIQRTERGDSAVYLCASSLTSRTLITDTQYFGPGTRLTVL.

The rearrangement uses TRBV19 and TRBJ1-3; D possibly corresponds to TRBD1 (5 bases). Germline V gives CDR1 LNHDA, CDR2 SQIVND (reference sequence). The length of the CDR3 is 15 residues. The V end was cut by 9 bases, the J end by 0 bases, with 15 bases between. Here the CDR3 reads CASADGGPSGNTIYF. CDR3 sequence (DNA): TGTGCCAGCGCCGATGGGGGACCCTCTGGAAACACCATATATTTT.

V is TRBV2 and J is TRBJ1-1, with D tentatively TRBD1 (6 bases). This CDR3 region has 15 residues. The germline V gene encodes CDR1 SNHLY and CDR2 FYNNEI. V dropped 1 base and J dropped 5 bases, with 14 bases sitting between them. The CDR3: CASSEDSGGWTEAFF. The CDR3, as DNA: TGTGCCAGCAGTGAAGATTCCGGGGGCTGGACTGAAGCTTTCTTT. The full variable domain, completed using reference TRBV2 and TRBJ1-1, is EPEVTQTPSHQVTQMGQEVILRCVPISNHLYFYWYRQILGQKVEFLVSFYNNEISEKSEIFDDQFSVERPDGSNFTLKIRSTKLEDSAMYFCASSEDSGGWTEAFFGQGTRLTVV.

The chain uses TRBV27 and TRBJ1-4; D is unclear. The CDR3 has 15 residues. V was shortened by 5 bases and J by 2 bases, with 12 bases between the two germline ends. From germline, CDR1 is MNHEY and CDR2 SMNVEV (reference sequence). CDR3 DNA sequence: TGTGCCAGCAGTCGGTCCACGGGTACTAATGAAAAACTGTTTTTT. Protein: CASSRSTGTNEKLFF.

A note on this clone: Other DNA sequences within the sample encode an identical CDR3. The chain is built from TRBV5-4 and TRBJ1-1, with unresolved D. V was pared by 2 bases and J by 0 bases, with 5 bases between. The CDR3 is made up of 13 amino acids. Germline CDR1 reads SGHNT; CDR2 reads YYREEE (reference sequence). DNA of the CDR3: TGTGCCAGCAGCTTAGAGGTGAACACTGAAGCTTTCTTT. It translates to CASSLEVNTEAFF.